This T cell receptor beta chain is drawn from a study of vaccination effects on CD4 cells after COVID-19. Turning to the study itself: There were a couple of convalescent patients who gave samples 16 days and one week before vaccination. Study-level findings and limits: New vaccine-induced clones made up most post-vaccine spike-reactive clones in convalescents. Both infection-induced and vaccine-induced clones contracted markedly at late post-vaccination timepoints.

Germline assignment: CDR1 LGHNA and CDR2 YSLEER. The CDR3 is 16 amino acids. Trimming shortened V by 3 bases and J by 6 bases, and 17 bases separated the two germline ends. Here immunoSEQ multiplex PCR was the method, and the copy in TCRdb shows in-frame clones only, minus some. The profile shows about 27,000 clones, 69% of them singletons. Antigen-specific CD4+ T cells were expanded with viral peptide pools in the ViraFEST assay before sequencing. The culture ran for approximately nine days before CD4+ T cells were isolated. This person's SARS-CoV-2 infection, confirmed by PCR, occurred between March and December 2020. Remarks on this clone: The antigen is undetermined.

This chain links TRBV4-3 with TRBJ1-4; D is possibly TRBD1 (5 bases). The source material was CD4+ T cells from PBMCs cultured with SARS-CoV-2 spike peptides, sampled before COVID-19 vaccination. This clonotype was sampled from a human donor who had a prior SARS-CoV-2 infection. In nucleotides, the CDR3 is TGCGCCAGCAGCCAGCAATCGGCCAGGGTGGATGAAAAACTGTTTTTT. This sequence encodes CASSQQSARVDEKLFF.